This T cell receptor (beta chain) emerged from a study of blood T cells in healthy people across ages. Whole-study context: Template switching caught about one barcoded beta molecule for each two T cells. Broader study findings: Underestimates were what the diversity estimates from one million T cells were considered to be. A roughly linear age-dependent decrease characterized TCR beta diversity per million T cells.

In regard to this clonotype: Antigen specificity is unknown.

This CDR3 is built from 11 residues. Germline V gene data show CDR1 as DFQATT and CDR2 as SNEGSKA (reference sequence). The V end was cut by 3 bases, the J end by 5 bases, with 7 bases between. Combining a sample-barcoded 5' primer with a J-beta primer mix, a second PCR ran for roughly 6 to 12 cycles. TCRdb re-derived calls from the 5' RACE reads in MiXCR, one entry per CDR3 protein. This sample has about 970,000 distinct CDR3 sequences, with roughly 50% found just once. The sequenced material came from blood. This chain connects TRBV20-1 to TRBJ2-5; no clear D gene. The sequence was obtained from a woman in her fifties or sixties in good health. The DNA for the CDR3 is TGCAGTGCTAGTGTTAGTGAGACCCAGTACTTC. Amino acid sequence: CSASVSETQYF.